The T cell receptor beta chain under discussion was sequenced for a study of cytomegalovirus exposure and HLA in healthy donors. The primer mix had 60 Vbeta and 13 Jbeta primers. TCRdb's copy holds only in-frame clones and misses some; the assay was immunoSEQ multiplex PCR. The sample has approximately 40,000 clones, approximately 86% seen once. The TCR was taken from a young woman in good health and CMV-seropositive. The sequencing input was PBMCs.

Written as DNA, the CDR3 is TGTGCCAGCAGCGTGACGGGAGAGGTTCACGCCCAATACAATGAGCAGTTCTTC. Translated, it gives CASSVTGEVHAQYNEQFF. The chain couples TRBV9 to TRBJ2-1, with D possibly being TRBD2 (6 bases). CDR3 length: 18 residues. Between the trimmed V and J ends, which lost 2 bases and 4 bases, there was a span of 22 bases. From germline, CDR1 is SGDLS and CDR2 YYNGEE.